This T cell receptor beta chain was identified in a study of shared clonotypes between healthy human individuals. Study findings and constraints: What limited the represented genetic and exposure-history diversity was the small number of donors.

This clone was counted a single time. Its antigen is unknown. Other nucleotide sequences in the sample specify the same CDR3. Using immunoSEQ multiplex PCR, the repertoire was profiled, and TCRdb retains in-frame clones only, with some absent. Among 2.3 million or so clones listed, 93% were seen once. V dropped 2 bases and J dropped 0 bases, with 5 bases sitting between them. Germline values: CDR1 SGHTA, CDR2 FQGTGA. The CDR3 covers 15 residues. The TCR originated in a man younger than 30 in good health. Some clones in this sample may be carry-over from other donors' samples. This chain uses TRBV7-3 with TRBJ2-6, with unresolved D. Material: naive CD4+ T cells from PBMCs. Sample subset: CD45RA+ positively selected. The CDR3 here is CASSLGNSGANVLTF. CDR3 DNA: TGTGCCAGCAGCTTAGGAAACTCTGGGGCCAACGTCCTGACTTTC.